This T cell receptor (beta chain) was recorded in a study of molecular identifiers for immune sequencing clone quantification. Study background: The replicates split RNA from about 19,000 or 110,000 naive CD8 cells five ways and sequenced four.

Whole-study results and caveats: Naive cells had under 1% of molecules in clones above 20 RNA copies, effectors over 99%.

TCR libraries were built in bulk with a published protocol and specific TCR primers. TCRdb called the PCR reads again in MiXCR, with one record for every CDR3 protein. Of 300,000 to 350,000 distinct CDR3 sequences detected, about a fifth appear once; the ten largest clones hold 0.81%. When naive CD8 T cells were sorted, they were gated as CD8+CD4-CCR7+CD45RA+. This clonotype was recorded at least ten times. Its target is unknown. The specimen was naive CD8+ T cells from blood, with Jurkat cell RNA spiked in. The subset: FACS-sorted CD8+CD4-CCR7+CD45RA+ naive T cells. This sequence was found in a human donor in good health. Some libraries in this study had Jurkat cell RNA spiked in.

The CDR3 here is CASSLGLNSYNEQFF. CDR3 coding DNA: TGTGCCAGCAGCTTAGGACTGAACTCCTACAATGAGCAGTTCTTC. The chain recombines TRBV7-2 with TRBJ2-1; D gene ambiguous. Germline CDR1 reads SGHTA; CDR2 reads FQGNSA. The CDR3 has 15 amino acids. V was clipped by 1 base and J by 0 bases, with 7 bases between them.